The rows below give T cell receptor beta chains drawn from one sample of a study of shared clonotypes between healthy human individuals. Using immunoSEQ multiplex PCR, the repertoire was profiled, and TCRdb retains in-frame clones only, with some absent. The table records approximately 2,000,000 clones, around 93% of them present only once. The specimen was naive CD8+ T cells from PBMCs. The receptors were gathered from a man between 18 and 29 years old in good health. Some clones in this sample may be carry-over from other donors' samples. Each CDR3 is given with its conserved first and last residue. D genes are given only for firm matches. The size field is filled for only some rows; it gives once, few, many or a size class.

CDR3 length	V gene	J gene	clone size	D gene	CDR3 protein	CDR3 DNA
14	TRBV6-1	TRBJ2-7	-	-	CASSVRDGYYEQYF	TGTGCCAGCAGTGTCCGGGACGGATATTACGAGCAGTACTTC
13	TRBV19	TRBJ1-2	-	-	CASSIPGTYGYTF	TGTGCCAGTAGTATCCCCGGGACCTATGGCTACACCTTC
15	TRBV9	TRBJ2-3	-	TRBD2	CASSAGTSPTDTQYF	TGTGCCAGCAGCGCAGGGACTAGCCCCACAGATACGCAGTATTTT
12	TRBV11-2	TRBJ1-1	few	-	CASRPRSTEAFF	TGTGCCAGCCGCCCGCGAAGCACTGAAGCTTTCTTT
10	TRBV7-9	TRBJ2-2	-	-	CASSVGELFF	TGTGCCAGCAGTGTCGGGGAGCTGTTTTTT
16	TRBV15	TRBJ2-2	-	TRBD2	CATSNSGRRVSGELFF	TGTGCCACCAGCAATAGCGGGAGGAGGGTGTCCGGGGAGCTGTTTTTT
18	TRBV9	TRBJ2-1	-	TRBD2	CASSPPRASGKGLSEQFF	TGTGCCAGCAGCCCCCCGCGGGCTAGCGGGAAGGGATTGAGCGAGCAGTTCTTC
15	TRBV28	TRBJ2-7	-	TRBD2	CASSILAGVAYEQYF	TGTGCCAGCAGTATCCTAGCGGGAGTAGCCTACGAGCAGTACTTC
13	TRBV2	TRBJ1-5	-	TRBD1	CASLGQENQPQHF	TGTGCCAGCCTAGGACAGGAAAATCAGCCCCAGCATTTT
17	TRBV11-2	TRBJ2-1	-	TRBD2	CASSTRTSGFSYNEQFF	TGTGCCAGCAGCACACGGACTAGCGGATTCTCCTACAATGAGCAGTTCTTC
14	TRBV6-1	TRBJ2-7	-	-	CASSEIRGAYEQYF	TGTGCCAGCAGTGAAATCAGGGGGGCCTACGAGCAGTACTTC
12	TRBV7-6	TRBJ2-5	-	-	CASSLDWETQYF	TGTGCCAGCAGCTTAGACTGGGAGACCCAGTACTTC
15	TRBV28	TRBJ1-5	-	-	CASSGGPPGYQPQHF	TGTGCCAGCAGTGGGGGCCCTCCGGGTTATCAGCCCCAGCATTTT
16	TRBV7-9	TRBJ1-3	-	-	CASTPPGAESRDTIYF	TGTGCCAGCACTCCCCCGGGAGCAGAAAGTCGAGACACCATATATTTT
16	TRBV19	TRBJ2-7	-	-	CASSIEAGSSVREQYF	TGTGCCAGTAGTATAGAAGCTGGGTCGTCGGTGAGGGAGCAGTACTTC
17	TRBV9	TRBJ2-1	-	TRBD2	CASSASGLAGVEHEQFF	TGTGCCAGCAGCGCCTCCGGACTAGCGGGAGTCGAGCATGAGCAGTTCTTC
15	TRBV11-2	TRBJ2-1	-	-	CASSLGFGLVNEQFF	TGTGCCAGCAGCTTGGGGTTTGGTTTAGTTAATGAGCAGTTCTTC
16	TRBV2	TRBJ2-1	-	TRBD2	CASSDAGLAGVGEQFF	TGTGCCAGCAGCGACGCGGGACTAGCGGGAGTCGGTGAGCAGTTCTTC
14	TRBV4-2	TRBJ2-7	once	-	CASSPTGIGYEQYF	TGTGCCAGCAGCCCCACAGGGATTGGTTACGAGCAGTACTTC
13	TRBV9	TRBJ1-2	-	-	CASSVEGRDGYTF	TGTGCCAGCAGCGTAGAGGGGAGGGATGGCTACACCTTC
13	TRBV27	TRBJ2-1	-	TRBD2	CASSPLLAGGRFF	TGTGCCAGCAGTCCACTGCTAGCGGGAGGTCGGTTCTTC
14	TRBV7-9	TRBJ1-2	-	-	CASSLVAANYGYTF	TGTGCCAGCAGCTTAGTGGCAGCTAACTATGGCTACACCTTC
15	TRBV10-2	TRBJ1-1	-	TRBD1	CAIGTGVTMNTEAFF	TGCGCCATAGGGACAGGGGTCACCATGAACACTGAAGCTTTCTTT
15	TRBV27	TRBJ1-1	-	TRBD1	CASSLSPGGFAEAFF	TGTGCCAGCAGTTTATCACCAGGGGGCTTCGCTGAAGCTTTCTTT
13	TRBV21-1	TRBJ1-1	-	-	CASSKARFTEAFF	TGTGCCAGCAGCAAAGCCCGATTCACTGAAGCTTTCTTT
14	TRBV7-9	TRBJ2-7	-	TRBD2	CASSPPAGRDEQYF	TGTGCCAGCAGCCCCCCAGCGGGACGGGACGAGCAGTACTTC
15	TRBV5-1	TRBJ2-7	-	TRBD1	CASSLSGTGDLGQYF	TGCGCCAGCAGCTTATCCGGGACAGGGGATCTCGGGCAGTACTTC
17	TRBV15	TRBJ1-4	-	TRBD1	CATSGDRGTSTNEKLFF	TGTGCCACCAGCGGGGACAGGGGGACCTCAACTAATGAAAAACTGTTTTTT
14	TRBV23-1	TRBJ1-3	-	-	CATMRVSAGNTIYF	TGCGCCACCATGAGGGTTTCAGCAGGAAACACCATATATTTT
15	TRBV6-1	TRBJ1-5	-	TRBD1	CASTSGTGVNQPQHF	TGTGCCAGTACCTCCGGGACAGGGGTCAATCAGCCCCAGCATTTT
12	TRBV28	TRBJ1-1	-	-	CASQRGYTEAFF	TGTGCCAGCCAACGGGGTTACACTGAAGCTTTCTTT
14	TRBV6-6	TRBJ2-7	-	-	CASSYNPDPHEQYF	TGTGCCAGCAGTTACAACCCAGACCCCCACGAGCAGTACTTC
15	TRBV4-2	TRBJ2-7	-	-	CASSQLVSGEYEQYF	TGTGCCAGCAGCCAATTGGTTTCCGGGGAATACGAGCAGTACTTC
17	TRBV11-2	TRBJ1-1	-	-	CASRKPQTGAPNTEAFF	TGTGCCAGCAGGAAACCGCAGACAGGCGCACCGAACACTGAAGCTTTCTTT
14	TRBV7-9	TRBJ2-3	-	TRBD2	CASSLAWTSGMQYF	TGTGCCAGCAGCTTAGCATGGACTAGCGGGATGCAGTATTTT
13	TRBV27	TRBJ1-1	-	-	CASSFSANTEAFF	TGTGCCAGCAGTTTTTCGGCGAACACTGAAGCTTTCTTT
16	TRBV27	TRBJ2-2	-	-	CASSLIAGAGTGELFF	TGTGCCAGCAGCCTTATTGCGGGGGCTGGGACCGGGGAGCTGTTTTTT
18	TRBV29-1	TRBJ2-5	-	TRBD2	CSVEVRLAGEPYQETQYF	TGCAGCGTTGAAGTTCGACTAGCGGGAGAGCCCTACCAAGAGACCCAGTACTTC
15	TRBV6-1	TRBJ1-1	-	TRBD1	CASSALRGRGTEAFF	TGTGCCAGCAGTGCCCTCAGGGGGCGCGGCACTGAAGCTTTCTTT
15	TRBV7-6	TRBJ2-1	-	-	CASSLAGGRWDEQFF	TGTGCCAGCAGCTTAGCGGGAGGCAGGTGGGATGAGCAGTTCTTC